The 4 T cell receptor beta chains listed next were all sequenced from one sample in a study of T-cell memory formation after mild COVID-19. TCRdb analysed the 5' RACE reads with MiXCR anew, one entry per CDR3 protein. The repertoire holds approximately 65,000 distinct CDR3 sequences, with roughly 9.9% as singletons. Sequencing was done on a sample of PBMCs or a T cell subset sorted from them (not recorded which). The receptors come from a man aged 18 to 29 who had mild COVID-19 (a few samples of this study predate the infection). Cell type and time point are not known.

The chain has TRBV11-2 and TRBJ1-4; the D gene is possibly TRBD1 (6 bases). CDR3 length equals 15 residues. Germline lookup yields CDR1 SGHAT and CDR2 FQNNGV. Trimming left V 5 bases short and J 2 bases short, with 12 bases between. The CDR3 sequence is CASSEGGRTNEKLFF. Written as DNA, the CDR3 is TGTGCCAGCAGCGAAGGGGGGAGGACTAATGAAAAACTGTTTTTT.

The V call is TRBV12-3 or TRBV12-4, the J call TRBJ2-3; 8 nucleotides line up with TRBD2. Unmatched junction bases numbered 4, after V lost 4 bases and J lost 4 bases. The CDR3 extends over 14 amino acids. CDR3 DNA: TGTGCCAGCAGTTCCAGCGGGGGATCAGATACGCAGTATTTT. It yields the protein CASSSSGGSDTQYF.

The V call is TRBV2, the J call TRBJ1-2, with D uncertain. Trimming removed 6 bases at V and 4 bases at J, with 9 bases between. CDR3 length: 12 amino acids. Germline V gives CDR1 SNHLY, CDR2 FYNNEI. CDR3 amino acids: CASRDPPYGYTF. CDR3 sequence (DNA): TGTGCCAGCAGGGATCCACCCTATGGCTACACCTTC.

In nucleotides, the CDR3 is TGTGCCAGCAGCCTAAGACCTTTTAATCAGCCCCAGCATTTT. This translates into CASSLRPFNQPQHF. The V and J genes are TRBV7-2 and TRBJ1-5; D is unresolved. Germline V gene lookup returns CDR1 SGHTA and CDR2 FQGNSA. The CDR3 runs to 14 residues. The V end was cut by 5 bases, the J end by 4 bases, with 12 bases between.